The 30 T cell receptor beta chains below were found in one sample sequenced in a study of blood T cell repertoires in COVID-19. Method: immunoSEQ multiplex PCR; TCRdb's copy keeps in-frame clones and lacks some. The repertoire holds about 250,000 clones, with around 83% as singletons. Input material: peripheral blood. The receptors originated from an elderly man with acute or convalescent COVID-19.

The rearrangement links TRBV7-2 to TRBJ1-5, with D perhaps matching TRBD1 (5 bases). Germline V gene lookup returns CDR1 SGHTA and CDR2 FQGNSA. V was shortened by 1 base and J by 7 bases, with 8 bases between the two germline ends. The CDR3 spans 13 residues. As DNA, the CDR3 is TGTGCCAGCAGCTTAGGGGGCAGCCAGCCCCAGCATTTT. Translation: CASSLGGSQPQHF.

This clone was counted a few times. This chain joins TRBV5-1 and TRBJ1-2; tentative D call: TRBD1 (6 bases). The CDR3 loop spans 15 amino acids. V was pared by 4 bases and J by 3 bases, with 16 bases between. Germline V lookup: CDR1 SGHRS, CDR2 YFSETQ. This chain's CDR3 is CASSLPDQGYYGYTF. CDR3 nucleotide sequence: TGCGCCAGCAGCCTACCCGACCAGGGGTACTATGGCTACACCTTC.

The chain joins TRBV6-5 to TRBJ2-3; D perhaps matches TRBD2 (6 bases). This CDR3 contains 14 residues. Trimming shortened V by 4 bases and J by 1 base, and 9 bases separated the two germline ends. Germline-derived CDR1 and CDR2 are MNHEY and SVGAGI. For the CDR3, the DNA is TGTGCCAGCAGTTCCTGGGGGGGCACAGATACGCAGTATTTT. As protein: CASSSWGGTDTQYF.

The J gene is TRBJ1-2, the V gene TRBV6-5; possible D gene TRBD1, 5 bases. The CDR3 length is 15 residues. V was clipped by 6 bases and J by 2 bases, with 16 bases between them. Germline V gives CDR1 MNHEY, CDR2 SVGAGI. The CDR3 nucleotides read TGTGCCAGCAGGGACGGACAAAGGGGCAACTATGGCTACACCTTC. This translates into CASRDGQRGNYGYTF.

This clone appeared once. CDR3 in amino acids: CASSPHGGTSMNEQFF. CDR3 coding DNA: TGCGCCAGCAGCCCCCATGGTGGGACTAGTATGAATGAGCAGTTCTTC. This chain joins TRBV5-1 and TRBJ2-1, with TRBD2 identical over 8 bases. J lost 7 bases, V lost 4 bases, and 13 bases had no gene match. CDR1 SGHRS and CDR2 YFSETQ come from the germline V gene. CDR3 length equals 16 residues.

In the case of this clone: Other DNA sequences in this sample translate to the same CDR3. This rearrangement joins TRBV18 to TRBJ2-1; TRBD1 matches 8 bases. V trimming: 3 bases; J trimming: 1 base; junction bases outside the gene matches: 2. Germline loops: CDR1 KGHSH, CDR2 LQKENI. The CDR3 extends over 15 amino acids. The CDR3 nucleotides are TGTGCCAGCTCACCGGGACAGGTGTCCTACAATGAGCAGTTCTTC. Its translation: CASSPGQVSYNEQFF.

This clone was counted between two and nine times. The rearrangement uses TRBV19 and TRBJ1-2; D possibly corresponds to TRBD1 (6 bases). V gave up 10 bases and J gave up 4 bases, with 19 bases separating them. CDR1 and CDR2 from the germline V gene are LNHDA and SQIVND (reference sequence). This CDR3 spans 14 amino acids. The CDR3 loop is CATYRAQGGYGYTF. In nucleotides, the CDR3 is TGTGCCACCTATCGGGCACAGGGCGGCTATGGCTACACCTTC.

V and J are TRBV5-1 and TRBJ2-7, with TRBD2 matching over 12 bases. This CDR3 is built from 15 residues. Trimming cost V 4 bases and J 1 base; bases outside gene matches: 3. Germline V lookup: CDR1 SGHRS, CDR2 YFSETQ. CDR3 nucleotide sequence: TGCGCCAGCAGCCTAGGACTAGCGGGGTCCTACGAGCAGTACTTC. The encoded protein is CASSLGLAGSYEQYF.

This chain links TRBV5-5 with TRBJ2-6; 9 positions agree with TRBD1. The V and J ends lost 4 bases and 2 bases, in that order; junction bases with no gene match: 4. Germline assignment: CDR1 SGHKS and CDR2 YYEKEE (reference sequence). The CDR3 is made up of 16 amino acids. CDR3: CASSPGQGTGANVLTF. CDR3 DNA: TGTGCCAGCAGCCCCGGACAGGGGACTGGGGCCAACGTCCTGACTTTC.

The chain employs TRBV6-5 and TRBJ2-1; 9 bases agree with TRBD2. The germline CDR1 and CDR2 sequences are MNHEY and SVGAGI. The V segment lost 6 bases and the J segment 4 bases; nucleotides outside the gene matches: 1. There are 13 residues in the CDR3. The chain's CDR3 is CASRRGGYNEQFF. The CDR3 DNA follows: TGTGCCAGCAGGCGGGGGGGATACAATGAGCAGTTCTTC.

V gene TRBV20-1 combines with J gene TRBJ2-1; TRBD2 might be the D (5 bases). Germline loops: CDR1 DFQATT, CDR2 SNEGSKA (reference sequence). Trimming removed 3 bases from V and 5 bases from J, with 14 bases in between. The CDR3 covers 14 residues. The CDR3 coding sequence is TGCAGTGCTAGTCGGGTCACGGGGAACAATGAGCAGTTCTTC. This translates into CSASRVTGNNEQFF.

V usage is TRBV5-8 and J usage is TRBJ2-3; 9 positions agree with TRBD2. Germline V gene sequence: CDR1 SGHTS, CDR2 YDEGEE. Trimming at V came to 2 bases and at J to 4 bases, leaving 11 bases not matched to a gene. The CDR3 is 17 amino acids. The CDR3 DNA reads as TGTGCCAGCAGCTTTTGGGCTAGCGGGATTGTCGCAGATACGCAGTATTTT. It codes for CASSFWASGIVADTQYF.

The chain recombines TRBV11-1 with TRBJ1-1, with a tentative D call TRBD1 (6 bases). The V and J ends lost 5 bases and 0 bases respectively, with 10 bases between them. Germline CDR1 is SGHAT and CDR2 is FQDESV (reference sequence). This CDR3 has 14 residues. This chain's CDR3 is CASSVQGLNTEAFF. The CDR3 coding sequence is TGTGCCAGCAGCGTACAGGGACTGAACACTGAAGCTTTCTTT. Together with reference TRBV11-1 and TRBJ1-1, the CDR3 gives the full variable domain: EAEVAQSPRYKITEKSQAVAFWCDPISGHATLYWYRQILGQGPELLVQFQDESVVDDSQLPKDRFSAERLKGVDSTLKIQPAELGDSAMYLCASSVQGLNTEAFFGQGTRLTVV.

This chain joins TRBV27 and TRBJ2-1, with 7 bases lining up with TRBD1. Germline V CDR1 and CDR2: MNHEY, SMNVEV (reference sequence). V trimming: 2 bases; J trimming: 6 bases; junction bases outside the gene matches: 4. The CDR3 is 14 residues long. The CDR3 region is CASSLSGTVNEQFF. The CDR3 coding sequence is TGTGCCAGCAGTTTAAGTGGGACAGTCAATGAGCAGTTCTTC.

This clone was observed once. The CDR3 reads CASSGGSGELVDTQYF. In DNA form, the CDR3 reads TGCGCCAGCAGCGGGGGAAGCGGGGAATTGGTAGATACGCAGTATTTT. The chain combines TRBV4-1 with TRBJ2-3, with TRBD2 matching over 7 bases. V lost 5 bases and J lost 5; bases outside the gene matches: 13. The CDR3 extends over 16 amino acids. Per the germline V gene, CDR1 is MGHRA and CDR2 is YSYEKL.

The gene calls are TRBV6-5 and TRBJ2-1; a possible D gene is TRBD2 (7 bases). V lost 6 bases and J lost 9, with 18 bases in between. This CDR3 region has 14 residues. Germline-derived CDR1 and CDR2 are MNHEY and SVGAGI. CDR3 residues: CASRRGGGPGEQFF. CDR3 sequence (DNA): TGTGCCAGCAGGAGGGGGGGAGGGCCGGGTGAGCAGTTCTTC.

This clone was detected only once. The chain combines TRBV28 with TRBJ2-3; possibly TRBD2 for D (8 bases). The CDR3 sequence is 18 residues long. CDR1 MDHEN and CDR2 SYDVKM come from the germline V gene. Between the trimmed V and J ends, which lost 4 bases and 6 bases, there was a span of 26 bases. The CDR3 sequence is CASSSGGLTSGKVDTQYF. The CDR3 bases are TGTGCCAGCAGTTCAGGGGGGTTAACTAGCGGAAAGGTGGATACGCAGTATTTT.

With regard to this clone: Different DNA sequences within this sample yield the same CDR3. The chain joins TRBV10-3 to TRBJ2-2; 9 bases agree with TRBD1. The CDR3 spans 14 residues. The V gene's germline CDR1 is ENHRY and CDR2 SYGVKD. The trim removed 5 bases at V and 3 bases at J, leaving 1 base unmatched. Here the CDR3 DNA reads TGTGCCATCAGTCGACAGGGGGACACCGGGGAGCTGTTTTTT. Translated, it gives CAISRQGDTGELFF.

The V and J genes are TRBV24-1 and TRBJ2-3; 9 nucleotides align to TRBD2. CDR3 length: 16 amino acids. V lost 5 bases, J lost 4 bases, and 9 bases stayed unmatched. Germline lookup yields CDR1 KGHDR and CDR2 SFDVKD. The CDR3, as DNA: TGTGCCACCAGTGGAATAGCGGGAGCGTTTTCAGATACGCAGTATTTT. This sequence encodes CATSGIAGAFSDTQYF.

The rearrangement joins TRBV19 to TRBJ1-6; D uncertain. Germline CDR1 reads LNHDA; CDR2 reads SQIVND (reference sequence). Trimming removed 2 bases from V and 0 bases from J, with 8 bases in between. This CDR3 is built from 16 residues. For the CDR3, the DNA is TGTGCCAGTAGTATATTAGGGAGCTCCTATAATTCACCCCTCCACTTT. Its translation is CASSILGSSYNSPLHF.

The gene calls are TRBV5-1 and TRBJ2-7; D is possibly TRBD1 (6 bases). Trimming removed 0 bases at V and 0 bases at J, with 10 bases between. The length of the CDR3 is 15 residues. The germline gives CDR1 SGHRS, CDR2 YFSETQ. The CDR3 region has the DNA TGCGCCAGCAGCTTGGTTGCGGACAGCTCCTACGAGCAGTACTTC. As protein: CASSLVADSSYEQYF.

The gene calls are TRBV29-1 and TRBJ1-4; D remains ambiguous. Germline loops: CDR1 SQVTM, CDR2 ANQGSEA. This CDR3 region has 15 residues. The V end lost 0 bases, the J end lost 3 bases, and 11 bases lay between the germline ends. CDR3 bases: TGCAGCGTTGAAGAGTTCGGGAGGGCTAATGAAAAACTGTTTTTT. Protein product: CSVEEFGRANEKLFF.

V usage is TRBV6-6 and J usage is TRBJ1-4; D gene unclear. CDR3 length: 13 amino acids. Germline CDR1 and CDR2: MNHNY and SVGAGI (reference sequence). V gave up 6 bases and J gave up 0 bases, with 5 bases separating them. The CDR3 protein is CASRQPTNEKLFF. The CDR3 bases are TGTGCCAGCAGACAGCCAACTAATGAAAAACTGTTTTTT.

The CDR3: CASSWAVSGANVLTF. CDR3 coding DNA: TGTGCCAGCAGCTGGGCAGTCTCTGGGGCCAACGTCCTGACTTTC. The rearrangement joins TRBV7-2 to TRBJ2-6; D remains ambiguous. The CDR3 runs 15 residues. Between the trimmed V and J ends, which lost 4 bases and 0 bases, there was a span of 7 bases. In germline, CDR1 is SGHTA, CDR2 FQGNSA.

The V call is TRBV19, the J call TRBJ2-1; 9 nucleotides match TRBD2. Per germline, CDR1 LNHDA and CDR2 SQIVND (reference sequence). V shed 5 bases and J 7 bases; nucleotides not matched to a gene: 12. CDR3 length: 16 amino acids. For the CDR3, the DNA is TGTGCCAGTAGTGCCGATAGCGGGGGAAAAAGAAATGAGCAGTTCTTC. It codes for CASSADSGGKRNEQFF.

The chain links TRBV4-2 to TRBJ1-2; 12 positions agree with TRBD1. The ends lost 4 bases at V and 4 bases at J; junction bases unmatched: 4. Germline V gene data show CDR1 as LGHNA and CDR2 as YNFKEQ. This CDR3 has 15 amino acids. The chain's CDR3 is CASSLGTGGAYGYTF. The CDR3 DNA follows: TGTGCCAGCAGCCTTGGGACAGGGGGCGCCTATGGCTACACCTTC.

V and J are TRBV6-1 and TRBJ1-5; TRBD1 agrees at 12 bases. The CDR3 has 16 amino acids. J gave up 5 bases and V 0 bases, and 2 bases lay outside the gene matches. Germline values: CDR1 MNHNS, CDR2 SASEGT. The CDR3 loop is CASSEAGQGADQPQHF. The CDR3 region has the DNA TGTGCCAGCAGTGAAGCGGGACAGGGGGCCGATCAGCCCCAGCATTTT.

V is TRBV5-8 and J is TRBJ1-4; D is unresolved. The germline V and J ends were trimmed by 0 bases and 10 bases, with 7 bases remaining between them. Germline loops: CDR1 SGHTS, CDR2 YDEGEE. The CDR3 covers 12 residues. CDR3 coding DNA: TGTGCCAGCAGCTTGGACAGCGGAAAACTGTTTTTT. It encodes CASSLDSGKLFF.

The chain links TRBV2 to TRBJ2-7; D might be TRBD2 (5 bases). This CDR3 region has 12 residues. The germline gives CDR1 SNHLY, CDR2 FYNNEI. Trimming cost V 11 bases and J 4 bases, with 15 bases left between them. CDR3 DNA: TGTGCCTCCAAAGGGAGTGGTTACGAGCAGTACTTC. Amino acid sequence: CASKGSGYEQYF.

The chain couples TRBV28 to TRBJ1-4; D is unresolved. The CDR3 is 13 residues long. V lost 4 bases to trimming and J lost 4 bases, with 7 bases between them. CDR1 and CDR2 from the germline V gene are MDHEN and SYDVKM. This CDR3 reads CASSYSYNEKLFF. The DNA of the CDR3 is TGTGCCAGCAGTTACAGCTATAATGAAAAACTGTTTTTT. The full variable domain, its missing parts supplied by reference TRBV28 and TRBJ1-4, is DVKVTQSSRYLVKRTGEKVFLECVQDMDHENMFWYRQDPGLGLRLIYFSYDVKMKEKGDIPEGYSVSREKKERFSLILESASTNQTSMYLCASSYSYNEKLFFGSGTQLSVL.